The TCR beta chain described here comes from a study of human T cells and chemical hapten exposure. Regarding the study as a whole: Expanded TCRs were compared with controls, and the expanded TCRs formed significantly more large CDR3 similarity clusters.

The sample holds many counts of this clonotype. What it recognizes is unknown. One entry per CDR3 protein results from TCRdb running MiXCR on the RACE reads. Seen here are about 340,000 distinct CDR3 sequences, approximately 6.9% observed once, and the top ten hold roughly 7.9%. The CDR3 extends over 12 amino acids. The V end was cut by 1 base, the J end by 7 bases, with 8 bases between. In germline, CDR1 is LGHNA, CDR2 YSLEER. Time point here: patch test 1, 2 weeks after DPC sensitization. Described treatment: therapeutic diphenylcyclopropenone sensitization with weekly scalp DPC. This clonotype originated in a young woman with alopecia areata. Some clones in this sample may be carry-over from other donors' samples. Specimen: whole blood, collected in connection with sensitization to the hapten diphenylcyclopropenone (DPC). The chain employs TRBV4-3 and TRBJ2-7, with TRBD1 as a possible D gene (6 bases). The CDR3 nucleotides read TGCGCCAGCAGCCAAGGGGACACGGAGCAGTACTTC. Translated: CASSQGDTEQYF.